This TCR beta chain comes out of a study of beta chain features in type 1 diabetes. The study, taken as a whole, reports: Fewer junction insertions and more nucleotide deletions appeared in type 1 diabetes patients. Among patients with Type 1 diabetes, TCRB CDR3s were moderately but significantly shorter in every one of the four CD4+ subsets.

Regarding this clone: Its antigen remains unknown.

The ends were cut back, 0 bases at V and 4 bases at J, with 15 bases in the middle. The CDR3 loop spans 15 amino acids. Germline V gives CDR1 GTSNPN, CDR2 SVGIG (reference sequence). Every isolated RNA sample was fully reverse transcribed, so sequencing captured expressed TCRB transcripts. Each sample of naive, central memory or regulatory T cells had, on average, approximately 4 million reads. Clones were read by immunoSEQ multiplex PCR, and TCRdb kept only the in-frame ones, dropping some. Of 250,000 to 300,000 clones in the sample, about 7.8% were seen once. The chain is built from TRBV30 and TRBJ1-2, with D perhaps TRBD1 (5 bases). Source material: central memory CD4+ T cells from blood. The clonotype originates from a woman under 30 in good health. In DNA, the CDR3 is TGTGCCTGGAGTGTATACGGGGGTCGGGGCTATGGCTACACCTTC. Protein product: CAWSVYGGRGYGYTF.